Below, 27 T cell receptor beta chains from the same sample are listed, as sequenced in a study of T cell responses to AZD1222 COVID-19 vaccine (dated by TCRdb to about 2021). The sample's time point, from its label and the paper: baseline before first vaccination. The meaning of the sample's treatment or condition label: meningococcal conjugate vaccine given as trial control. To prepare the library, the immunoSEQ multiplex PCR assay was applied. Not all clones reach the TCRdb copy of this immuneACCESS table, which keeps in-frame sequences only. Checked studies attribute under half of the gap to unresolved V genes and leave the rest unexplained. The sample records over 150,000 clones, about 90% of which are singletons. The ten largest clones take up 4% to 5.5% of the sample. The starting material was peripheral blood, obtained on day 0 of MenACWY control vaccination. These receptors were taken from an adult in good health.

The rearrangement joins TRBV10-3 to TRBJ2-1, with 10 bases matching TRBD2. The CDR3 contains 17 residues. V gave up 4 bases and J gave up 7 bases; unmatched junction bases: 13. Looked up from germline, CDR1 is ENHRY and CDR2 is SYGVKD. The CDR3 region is CAISAQASGRSRNEQFF. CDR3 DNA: TGTGCCATCAGTGCGCAGGCTAGCGGGAGATCTAGGAATGAGCAGTTCTTC.

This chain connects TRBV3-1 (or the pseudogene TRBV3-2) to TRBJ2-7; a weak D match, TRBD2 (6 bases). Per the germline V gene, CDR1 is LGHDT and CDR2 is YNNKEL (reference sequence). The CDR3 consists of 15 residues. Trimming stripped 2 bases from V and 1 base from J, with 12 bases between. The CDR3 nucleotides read TGTGCCAGCAGCCAATCTAGCGCCCCGTCCTACGAGCAGTACTTC. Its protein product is CASSQSSAPSYEQYF.

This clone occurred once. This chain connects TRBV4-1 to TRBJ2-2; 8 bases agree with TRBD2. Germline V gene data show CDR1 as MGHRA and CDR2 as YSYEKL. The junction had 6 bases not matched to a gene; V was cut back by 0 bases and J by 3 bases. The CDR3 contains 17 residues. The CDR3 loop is CASSQETGRADTGELFF. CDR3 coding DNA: TGCGCCAGCAGCCAAGAAACCGGGAGGGCCGACACCGGGGAGCTGTTTTTT.

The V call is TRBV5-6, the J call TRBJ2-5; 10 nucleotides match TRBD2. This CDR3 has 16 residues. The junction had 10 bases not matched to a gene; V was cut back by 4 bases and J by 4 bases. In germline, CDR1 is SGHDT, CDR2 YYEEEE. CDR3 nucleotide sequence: TGTGCCAGCAGCCGAATTTCGACTAGCGGGTTAGAGACCCAGTACTTC. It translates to CASSRISTSGLETQYF.

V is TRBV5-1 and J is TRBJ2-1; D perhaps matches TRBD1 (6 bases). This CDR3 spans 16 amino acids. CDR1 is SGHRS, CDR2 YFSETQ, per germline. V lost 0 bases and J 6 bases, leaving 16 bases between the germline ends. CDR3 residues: CASSLEGRQGGNEQFF. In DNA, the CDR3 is TGCGCCAGCAGCTTGGAGGGAAGACAAGGGGGCAATGAGCAGTTCTTC.

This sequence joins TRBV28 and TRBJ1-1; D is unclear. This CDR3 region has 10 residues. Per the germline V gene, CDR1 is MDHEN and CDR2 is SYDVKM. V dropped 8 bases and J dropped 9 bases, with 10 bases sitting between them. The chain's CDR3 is CASQRRQAFF. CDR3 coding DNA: TGTGCCAGCCAGCGGCGCCAAGCTTTCTTT.

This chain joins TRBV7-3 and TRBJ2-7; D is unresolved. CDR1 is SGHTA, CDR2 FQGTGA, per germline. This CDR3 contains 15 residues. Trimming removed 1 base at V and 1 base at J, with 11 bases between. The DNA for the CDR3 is TGTGCCAGCAGCTTAAACGCAGCGTTTTCCTACGAGCAGTACTTC. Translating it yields CASSLNAAFSYEQYF.

As DNA, the CDR3 is TGTGCCAGCAGTCCCTCGCAGGAGGTGCGCTATGGCTACACCTTC. Its translation: CASSPSQEVRYGYTF. The genes are TRBV2 and TRBJ1-2; D unclear. Between the trimmed V and J ends, which lost 5 bases and 4 bases, there was a span of 17 bases. The CDR3 is made up of 15 amino acids. The germline CDR1 and CDR2 sequences are SNHLY and FYNNEI.

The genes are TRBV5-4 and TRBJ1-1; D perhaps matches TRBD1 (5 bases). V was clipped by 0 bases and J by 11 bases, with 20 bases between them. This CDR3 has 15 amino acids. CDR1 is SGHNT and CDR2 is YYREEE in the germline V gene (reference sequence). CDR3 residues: CASSLERGLQGGAFF. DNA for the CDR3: TGTGCCAGCAGCTTGGAGAGGGGCCTCCAAGGAGGGGCTTTCTTT.

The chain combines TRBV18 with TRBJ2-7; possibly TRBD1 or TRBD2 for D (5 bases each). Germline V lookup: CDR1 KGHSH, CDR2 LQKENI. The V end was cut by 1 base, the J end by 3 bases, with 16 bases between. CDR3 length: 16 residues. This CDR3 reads CASSPRMGRTSYEQYF. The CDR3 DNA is TGTGCCAGCTCACCACGAATGGGACGGACGAGCTACGAGCAGTACTTC.

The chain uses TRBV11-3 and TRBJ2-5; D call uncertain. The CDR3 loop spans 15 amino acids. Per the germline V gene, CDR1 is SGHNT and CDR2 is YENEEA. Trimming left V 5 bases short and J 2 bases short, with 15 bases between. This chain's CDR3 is CASSPLGIRQETQYF. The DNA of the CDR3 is TGTGCCAGCAGCCCTCTTGGGATCCGTCAAGAGACCCAGTACTTC.

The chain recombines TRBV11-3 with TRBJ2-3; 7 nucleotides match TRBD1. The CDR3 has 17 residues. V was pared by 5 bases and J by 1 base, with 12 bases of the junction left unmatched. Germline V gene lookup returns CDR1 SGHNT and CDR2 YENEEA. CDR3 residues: CASSRRQGADGTDTQYF. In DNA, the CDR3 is TGTGCCAGCAGCCGTAGACAGGGAGCAGACGGCACAGATACGCAGTATTTT.

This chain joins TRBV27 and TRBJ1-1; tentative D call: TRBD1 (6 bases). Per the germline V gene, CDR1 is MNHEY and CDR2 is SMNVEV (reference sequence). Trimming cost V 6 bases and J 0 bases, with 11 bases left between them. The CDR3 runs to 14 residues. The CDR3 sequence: CASSKQGLNTEAFF. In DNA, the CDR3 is TGTGCCAGCAGCAAACAGGGACTGAACACTGAAGCTTTCTTT.

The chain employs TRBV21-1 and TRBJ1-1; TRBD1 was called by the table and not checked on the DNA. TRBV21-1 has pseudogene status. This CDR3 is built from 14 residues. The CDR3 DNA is TGTGCCAGCATTAAAGAAGGGGTGAACACTGAAGCTTTCTTT. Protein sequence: CASIKEGVNTEAFF.

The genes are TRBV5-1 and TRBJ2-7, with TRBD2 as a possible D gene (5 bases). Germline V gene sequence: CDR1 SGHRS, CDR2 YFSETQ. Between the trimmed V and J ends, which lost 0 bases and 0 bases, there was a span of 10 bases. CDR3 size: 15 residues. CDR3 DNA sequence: TGCGCCAGCAGCTTGGCGGGAAGGTTCTCCTACGAGCAGTACTTC. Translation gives CASSLAGRFSYEQYF.

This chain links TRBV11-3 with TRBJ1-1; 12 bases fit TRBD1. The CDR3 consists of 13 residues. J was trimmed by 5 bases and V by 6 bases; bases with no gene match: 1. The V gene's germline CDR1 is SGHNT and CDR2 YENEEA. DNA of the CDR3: TGTGCCAGCAGGGGACAGGGGGCTACTGAAGCTTTCTTT. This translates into CASRGQGATEAFF.

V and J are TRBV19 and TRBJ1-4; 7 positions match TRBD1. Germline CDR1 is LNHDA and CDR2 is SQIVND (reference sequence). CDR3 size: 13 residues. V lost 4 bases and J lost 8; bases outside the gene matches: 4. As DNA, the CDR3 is TGTGCCAGTAGTACAGGGACAGAGGAAAAACTGTTTTTT. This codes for CASSTGTEEKLFF.

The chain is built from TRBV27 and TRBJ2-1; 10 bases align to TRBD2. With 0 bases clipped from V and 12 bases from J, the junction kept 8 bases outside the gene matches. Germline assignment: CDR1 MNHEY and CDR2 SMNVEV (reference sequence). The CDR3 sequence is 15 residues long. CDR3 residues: CASSLSVEREGSQFF. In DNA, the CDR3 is TGTGCCAGCAGTTTATCGGTGGAGCGGGAGGGTTCGCAGTTCTTC.

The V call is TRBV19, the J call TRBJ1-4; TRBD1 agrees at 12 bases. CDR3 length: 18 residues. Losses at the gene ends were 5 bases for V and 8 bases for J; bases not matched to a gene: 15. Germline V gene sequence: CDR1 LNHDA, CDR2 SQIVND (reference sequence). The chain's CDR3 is CASSRTGTGGQVGEKLFF. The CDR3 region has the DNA TGTGCCAGTAGTCGAACAGGGACAGGGGGCCAAGTGGGAGAAAAACTGTTTTTT.

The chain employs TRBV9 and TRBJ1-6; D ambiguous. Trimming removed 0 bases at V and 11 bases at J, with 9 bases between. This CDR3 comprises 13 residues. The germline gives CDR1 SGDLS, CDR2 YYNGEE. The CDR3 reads CASSVGAHPPLHF. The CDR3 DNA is TGTGCCAGCAGCGTAGGGGCCCACCCACCCCTCCACTTT.

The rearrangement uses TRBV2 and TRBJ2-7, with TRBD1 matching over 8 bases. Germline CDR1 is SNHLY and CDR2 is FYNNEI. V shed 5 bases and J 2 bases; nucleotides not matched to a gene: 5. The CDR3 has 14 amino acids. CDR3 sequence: CASSRQGRPYEQYF. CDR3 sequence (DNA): TGTGCCAGCAGTCGACAGGGGCGCCCCTACGAGCAGTACTTC.

The CDR3 protein is CASSIRGQGALNQPQHF. CDR3 nucleotides: TGTGCCAGTAGTATAAGAGGACAGGGGGCGCTTAATCAGCCCCAGCATTTT. The chain uses TRBV19 and TRBJ1-5; TRBD1 matches 11 bases. The germline CDR1 and CDR2 sequences are LNHDA and SQIVND (reference sequence). The V gene end was trimmed by 2 bases and the J gene end by 4 bases; junction bases not matched to a gene: 7. The CDR3 contains 17 residues. The entire variable domain, with the rest obtained from reference TRBV19 and TRBJ1-5, is as follows: DGGITQSPKYLFRKEGQNVTLSCEQNLNHDAMYWYRQDPGQGLRLIYYSQIVNDFQKGDIAEGYSVSREKKESFPLTVTSAQKNPTAFYLCASSIRGQGALNQPQHFGDGTRLSIL.

The CDR3 coding sequence is TGTGCCAGCAGTGAACAGCTGGGATACACTGAAGCTTTCTTT. This encodes CASSEQLGYTEAFF. The V gene is TRBV6-1, the J gene TRBJ1-1; no firm D call. The CDR3 loop spans 14 amino acids. Per germline, CDR1 MNHNS and CDR2 SASEGT. Trimming cost V 2 bases and J 3 bases, with 10 bases left between them.

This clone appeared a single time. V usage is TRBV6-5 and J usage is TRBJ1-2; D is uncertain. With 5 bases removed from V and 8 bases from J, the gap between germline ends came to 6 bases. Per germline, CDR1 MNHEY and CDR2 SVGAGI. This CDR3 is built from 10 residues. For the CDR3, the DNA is TGTGCCAGCAGTAGGAGGGGCTACACCTTC. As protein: CASSRRGYTF.

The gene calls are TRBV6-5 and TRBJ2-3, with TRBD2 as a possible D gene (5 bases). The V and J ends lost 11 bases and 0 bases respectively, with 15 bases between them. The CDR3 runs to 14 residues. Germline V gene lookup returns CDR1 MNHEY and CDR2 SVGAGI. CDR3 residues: CAAAFRGSTDTQYF. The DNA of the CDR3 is TGTGCCGCCGCGTTCCGGGGAAGCACAGATACGCAGTATTTT.

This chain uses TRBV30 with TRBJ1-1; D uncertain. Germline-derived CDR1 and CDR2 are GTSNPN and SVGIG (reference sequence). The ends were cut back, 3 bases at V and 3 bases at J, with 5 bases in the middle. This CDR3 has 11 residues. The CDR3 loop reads CAWSLDTEAFF. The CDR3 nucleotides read TGTGCCTGGAGCCTGGACACTGAAGCTTTCTTT. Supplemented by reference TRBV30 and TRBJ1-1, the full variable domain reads SQTIHQWPATLVQPVGSPLSLECTVEGTSNPNLYWYRQAAGRGLQLLFYSVGIGQISSEVPQNLSASRPQDRQFILSSKKLLLSDSGFYLCAWSLDTEAFFGQGTRLTVV.

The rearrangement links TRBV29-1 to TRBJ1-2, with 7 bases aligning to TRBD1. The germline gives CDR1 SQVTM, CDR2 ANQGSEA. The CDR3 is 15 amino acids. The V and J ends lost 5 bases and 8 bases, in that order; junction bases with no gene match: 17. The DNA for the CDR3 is TGCAGCGTTACACTAACGACAGGGAAAGGAGGCGGCTACACCTTC. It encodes CSVTLTTGKGGGYTF.